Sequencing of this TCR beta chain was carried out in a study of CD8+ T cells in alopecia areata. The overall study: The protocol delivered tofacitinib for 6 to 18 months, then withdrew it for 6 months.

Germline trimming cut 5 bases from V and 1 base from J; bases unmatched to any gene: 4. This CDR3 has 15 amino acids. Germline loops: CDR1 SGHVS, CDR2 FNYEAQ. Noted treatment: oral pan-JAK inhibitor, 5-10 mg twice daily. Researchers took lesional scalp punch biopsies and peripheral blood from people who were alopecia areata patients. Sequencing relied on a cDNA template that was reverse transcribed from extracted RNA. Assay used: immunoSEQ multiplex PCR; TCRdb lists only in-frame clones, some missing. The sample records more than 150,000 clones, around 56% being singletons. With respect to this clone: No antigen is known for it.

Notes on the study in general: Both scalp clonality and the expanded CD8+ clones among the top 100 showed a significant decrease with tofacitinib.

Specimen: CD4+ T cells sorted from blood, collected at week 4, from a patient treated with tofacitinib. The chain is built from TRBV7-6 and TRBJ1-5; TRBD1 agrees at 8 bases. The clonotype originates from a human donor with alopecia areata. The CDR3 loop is CASSNRQGSNQPQHF. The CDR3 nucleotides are TGTGCCAGCAGCAACCGACAGGGGAGCAATCAGCCCCAGCATTTT.